These 20 T cell receptor beta chains originate from one sample sequenced in a study of Tregs in tolerant kidney transplant recipients. Produced via immunoSEQ multiplex PCR; TCRdb's table is partial and in-frame only. The table shows 20,000 to 25,000 clones, with 81% occurring only once. The nonmyeloablative bone marrow transplants came from related graft donors, with transient mixed chimerism. The specimen was CD8+ T cells from blood (PBMCs), collected 6 months after the transplant. The source is a human patient who received a combined kidney and bone marrow transplant. Some of these T cells may belong to the graft donor.

V and J are TRBV9 and TRBJ2-7, with D possibly being TRBD2 (6 bases). With 2 bases removed from V and 0 bases from J, the gap between germline ends came to 12 bases. Germline loops: CDR1 SGDLS, CDR2 YYNGEE. This CDR3 is 15 amino acids long. The CDR3 DNA follows: TGTGCCAGCAGCGTCGGGACTGTAGCCTCCTACGAGCAGTACTTC. Protein: CASSVGTVASYEQYF.

V and J are TRBV10-3 and TRBJ2-2, with D perhaps matching TRBD2 (5 bases). Germline values: CDR1 ENHRY, CDR2 SYGVKD. Trimming took off 6 bases at V and 8 bases at J, with 19 bases between the two ends. The CDR3 runs 15 residues. CDR3 sequence (DNA): TGTGCCATCAGCACGAGATGGGAGCTGTCAGGGGAGCTGTTTTTT. Its translation is CAISTRWELSGELFF.

The genes are TRBV5-8 and TRBJ2-7; possibly TRBD2 for D (5 bases). V lost 5 bases and J 2 bases, leaving 14 bases between the germline ends. The CDR3 length is 14 residues. Germline lookup yields CDR1 SGHTS and CDR2 YDEGEE. The CDR3 DNA reads as TGTGCCAGCAGTCTCTCCGGGGTAACCTACGAGCAGTACTTC. This translates into CASSLSGVTYEQYF.

V usage is TRBV15 and J usage is TRBJ2-1; 15 nucleotides line up with TRBD2. V lost 4 bases to trimming and J lost 8 bases; unmatched junction nucleotides: 9. This CDR3 region has 17 residues. The germline V gene encodes CDR1 LNHNV and CDR2 YYDKDF (reference sequence). The CDR3 bases are TGTGCCACCAGCAAAGGACTAGCGGGAGGGAGTGAGGATGAGCAGTTCTTC. It specifies CATSKGLAGGSEDEQFF.

J is TRBJ1-6 and V is TRBV6-5; maybe TRBD1 (5 bases). Trimming removed 4 bases at V and 9 bases at J, with 16 bases between. The CDR3 extends over 15 amino acids. CDR1 is MNHEY, CDR2 SVGAGI, per germline. CDR3 sequence (DNA): TGTGCCAGCAGTTCAGAATACAGGTCCGCTTCACCCCTCCACTTT. It specifies CASSSEYRSASPLHF.

The V gene is TRBV6-5, the J gene TRBJ1-2; TRBD1 agrees at 8 bases. Trimming cost V 6 bases and J 4 bases; bases outside gene matches: 4. Germline values: CDR1 MNHEY, CDR2 SVGAGI. There are 13 residues in the CDR3. The CDR3: CASSPTGVYGYTF. CDR3 nucleotides: TGTGCCAGCAGCCCGACAGGGGTCTATGGCTACACCTTC.

The chain joins TRBV19 to TRBJ2-4; maybe TRBD2 (5 bases). V was trimmed by 10 bases and J by 7 bases, leaving 17 bases between them. Germline V gives CDR1 LNHDA, CDR2 SQIVND (reference sequence). This CDR3 spans 13 amino acids. Written as DNA, the CDR3 is TGTGCCACCAGGATCGGGGTTGGGAACATTCAGTACTTC. Amino acid sequence: CATRIGVGNIQYF.

There are a few counts of this clone. V is TRBV27 and J is TRBJ2-7, with D tentatively TRBD1 (5 bases). V was shortened by 6 bases and J by 7 bases, with 13 bases between the two germline ends. This CDR3 contains 12 residues. CDR1 MNHEY and CDR2 SMNVEV come from the germline V gene (reference sequence). CDR3 sequence: CASRTGSVEQYF. The CDR3 DNA reads as TGTGCCAGCAGAACAGGTTCGGTGGAGCAGTACTTC.

This clone has just a few counts. The V gene is TRBV27, the J gene TRBJ2-7; 7 bases are shared with TRBD1. CDR3 length: 13 amino acids. Germline CDR1 reads MNHEY; CDR2 reads SMNVEV (reference sequence). Unmatched junction bases numbered 7, after V lost 6 bases and J lost 5 bases. The CDR3 nucleotides read TGTGCCAGCAGCTCGACAGGGCCCCACGAGCAGTACTTC. Amino acid sequence: CASSSTGPHEQYF.

The chain uses TRBV7-9 and TRBJ2-7; 9 bases match TRBD1. Looked up from germline, CDR1 is SEHNR and CDR2 is FQNEAQ (reference sequence). V dropped 3 bases and J dropped 1; count of bases not matched to a gene: 4. CDR3 size: 15 residues. Written as DNA, the CDR3 is TGTGCCAGCAGCTTGTGGACAGGGGCTTCCTACGAGCAGTACTTC. Protein sequence: CASSLWTGASYEQYF.

V usage is TRBV29-1 and J usage is TRBJ1-2; 7 bases are shared with TRBD1. This CDR3 spans 13 amino acids. V gave up 1 base and J gave up 3 bases; unmatched junction bases: 2. Germline-derived CDR1 and CDR2 are SQVTM and ANQGSEA. CDR3 coding DNA: TGCAGCGTTGAAGGGACAGGCTACTATGGCTACACCTTC. It codes for CSVEGTGYYGYTF.

This clone was found once. The CDR3 DNA sequence: TGTGCCAGCAGTGGGGCTAGCGGGAGGGGCAATGAGCAGTTCTTC. It encodes CASSGASGRGNEQFF. V gene TRBV2 combines with J gene TRBJ2-1, with 12 bases identical to TRBD2. V trimming: 4 bases; J trimming: 6 bases; junction bases outside the gene matches: 4. This CDR3 contains 15 residues. Germline V gene data show CDR1 as SNHLY and CDR2 as FYNNEI.

The chain is built from TRBV9 and TRBJ2-3; tentative D call: TRBD2 (6 bases). This CDR3 spans 17 amino acids. The germline V gene encodes CDR1 SGDLS and CDR2 YYNGEE. V dropped 2 bases and J dropped 0 bases, with 16 bases sitting between them. CDR3 sequence reads: CASSVPRFGGSTDTQYF. Written as DNA, the CDR3 is TGTGCCAGCAGCGTCCCTAGATTCGGGGGAAGCACAGATACGCAGTATTTT.

J is TRBJ2-1 and V is TRBV28; 8 bases line up with TRBD2. CDR1 is MDHEN and CDR2 is SYDVKM in the germline V gene. CDR3 length equals 17 residues. J gave up 4 bases and V 1 base, and 9 bases lay outside the gene matches. CDR3 DNA sequence: TGTGCCAGCAGTTTATATGACGGGGGGGCCTCTTACAATGAGCAGTTCTTC. Translated: CASSLYDGGASYNEQFF.

V usage is TRBV19 and J usage is TRBJ2-7; TRBD1 agrees at 7 bases. CDR1 LNHDA and CDR2 SQIVND come from the germline V gene (reference sequence). The CDR3 totals 16 residues. The J segment lost 1 base and the V segment lost 3 bases, leaving 9 bases of the junction unmatched. DNA for the CDR3: TGTGCCAGTAGTATGGGACCGGGACAGCTTTCCTACGAGCAGTACTTC. Translated: CASSMGPGQLSYEQYF.

To note about this clone: A read error may account for a junction end that differs from germline. This same CDR3 is encoded by further DNA sequences in the sample. J is TRBJ2-7 and V is TRBV29-1; D is perhaps TRBD1 (5 bases). The CDR3 consists of 14 residues. Germline CDR1 SQVTM, CDR2 ANQGSEA. CDR3 sequence (DNA): TGCAGCGTTGAGACAGCTTCGTTGTCCTATGAGCAGTACTTC. Translated: CSVETASLSYEQYF.

In its sample, this clone ranks as medium-sized. This rearrangement joins TRBV7-6 to TRBJ2-7, with a tentative D call TRBD2 (6 bases). V shed 2 bases and J shed 3 bases, with 14 bases lying between them. The germline V gene encodes CDR1 SGHVS and CDR2 FNYEAQ. The CDR3 runs to 15 residues. The CDR3 loop is CASSLSLAGIYEQYF. Written as DNA, the CDR3 is TGTGCCAGCAGCTTATCGTTGGCGGGGATCTACGAGCAGTACTTC.

This clone came up once. The gene calls are TRBV5-6 and TRBJ2-1; tentatively, D is TRBD2 (5 bases). The CDR3 consists of 15 residues. Germline V gene data show CDR1 as SGHDT and CDR2 as YYEEEE. V lost 1 base and J 0 bases, leaving 8 bases between the germline ends. The CDR3 coding sequence is TGTGCCAGCAGCTTGTCCGGGAACTCCTACAATGAGCAGTTCTTC. Protein sequence: CASSLSGNSYNEQFF.

CDR3 in amino acids: CASSSKSGIGTDTQYF. DNA for the CDR3: TGTGCCAGCAGCTCGAAAAGCGGGATCGGCACAGATACGCAGTATTTT. V usage is TRBV7-8 and J usage is TRBJ2-3; the match to TRBD2 covers 7 bases. There are 16 residues in the CDR3. V trimming: 4 bases; J trimming: 1 base; junction bases outside the gene matches: 8. CDR1 SGHVS and CDR2 FQNEAQ come from the germline V gene. The variable domain in full, completed from reference TRBV7-8 and TRBJ2-3, reads GAGVSQSPRYKVAKRGQDVALRCDPISGHVSLFWYQQALGQGPEFLTYFQNEAQLDKSGLPSDRFFAERPEGSVSTLKIQRTQQEDSAVYLCASSSKSGIGTDTQYFGPGTRLTVL.

The J gene is TRBJ2-3, the V gene TRBV6-1, with D uncertain. Germline V gene lookup returns CDR1 MNHNS and CDR2 SASEGT. This CDR3 has 16 residues. Between the trimmed V and J ends, which lost 2 bases and 2 bases, there was a span of 14 bases. CDR3 amino acids: CASSENFNRITDTQYF. The DNA of the CDR3 is TGTGCCAGCAGTGAAAATTTTAACAGAATCACAGATACGCAGTATTTT.